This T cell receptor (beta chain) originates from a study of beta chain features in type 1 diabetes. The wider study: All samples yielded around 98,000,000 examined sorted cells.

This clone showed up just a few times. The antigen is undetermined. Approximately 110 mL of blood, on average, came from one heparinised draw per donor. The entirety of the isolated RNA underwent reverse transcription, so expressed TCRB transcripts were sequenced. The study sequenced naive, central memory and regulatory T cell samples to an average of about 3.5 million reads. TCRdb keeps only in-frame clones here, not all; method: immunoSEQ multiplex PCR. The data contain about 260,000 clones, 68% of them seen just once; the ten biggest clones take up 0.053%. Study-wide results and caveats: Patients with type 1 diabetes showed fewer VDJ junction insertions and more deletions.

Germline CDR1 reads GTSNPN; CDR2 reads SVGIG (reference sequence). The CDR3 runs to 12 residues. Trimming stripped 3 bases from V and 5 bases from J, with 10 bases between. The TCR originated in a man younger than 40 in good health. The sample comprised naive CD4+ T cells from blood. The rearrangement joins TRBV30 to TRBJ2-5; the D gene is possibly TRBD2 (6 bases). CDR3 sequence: CAWRTEGETQYF. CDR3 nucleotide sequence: TGTGCCTGGAGGACGGAGGGGGAGACCCAGTACTTC.